This TCR beta chain was sequenced during a study of blood T cell repertoires in COVID-19. Overall study: Samples of COVID-19 (acute and convalescent) were obtained from the United States, Italy and Spain. From T cells, B-cell-depleted T cells, or PBMCs came the material, which was cDNA or gDNA.

Authors' processing steps: Estimation of nucleated cell counts was performed using reference gene primer amplification. Only in-frame clones appear in the TCRdb table, and some are missing; sequencing was by immunoSEQ multiplex PCR. The D gene and trimming were derived from the DNA, and the V and J assignments and clone size from that table. This sample has roughly 280,000 clones, with 80% to 85% found just once. Trimming removed 5 bases from V and 5 bases from J; junction bases left unmatched: 6. Germline V gene lookup returns CDR1 KGHDR and CDR2 SFDVKD. This CDR3 is 16 amino acids long. The sample comprised peripheral blood. The chain combines TRBV24-1 with TRBJ2-5; 14 positions match TRBD2. This TCR was recovered from a man aged 55 to 70 with acute or convalescent COVID-19. CDR3 nucleotides: TGTGCCACCAGTGCCTCCGGGACTAGCGGGAGTGAGACCCAGTACTTC. Its translation: CATSASGTSGSETQYF.